This TCR beta chain was identified in a study of glioma-infiltrating T cells after dendritic cell vaccination (dated by TCRdb to between 2015 and 2016). About the study as a whole: The cohort included around 15 glioblastoma patients drawn from Phase I and II dendritic cell vaccination trials, of whom 9 were newly diagnosed and 6 had recurrent disease. Between 2003 and 2012, patients were given autologous tumor lysate-pulsed dendritic cell vaccination. Survival after dendritic cell vaccination was correlated with TCR sequencing metrics, including TIL content and tumor-blood repertoire overlap. Patients received three intradermal dendritic cell vaccine injections at biweekly intervals in the arm below the axilla. In glioblastoma patients vaccinated with dendritic cells, deep sequencing of TCR beta CDR3 regions served to measure the amount of tumor-infiltrating lymphocytes and to compare repertoires between tumor and blood. To make the vaccine, monocyte-derived dendritic cells were cultured for less than nine days with IL-4 and GM-CSF and then pulsed overnight with autologous tumor lysate. The investigation overall reported the following: After dendritic cell vaccination, a higher estimated pretreatment TIL content predicted longer time to progression and longer overall survival. TCR clonality showed no direct relationship with survival, which suggests that a diverse polyclonal response may be important. The three-group TCR overlap response model was characterized as speculative, and prospective validation of the model was stated to be required. The cohort was small and heterogeneous, few patients had complete blood and tumor sets, and even fewer had initial-recurrent tumor pairs.

About this clone itself: This clone's antigen is unknown. No qualities accompany the bases; no much larger clone lies one base away.

The time point label corresponds to: after dendritic cell vaccination, including at tumor progression/relapse. To be selected, patients needed enough residual fresh-frozen tumor tissue and more than two years of available survival data. An isocitrate dehydrogenase mutation was not carried by any of the glioblastoma patients, although molecular status was otherwise variable. PBMC were collected before vaccination, two weeks after the third vaccination, and at tumor progression when it occurred. The Qiagen DNeasy Blood extraction Kit was used for extraction of genomic DNA. Using the immunoSEQ assay, TCRB CDR3 regions were amplified from 2 to 2.5 micrograms of genomic DNA, or from all available DNA when less than that was on hand. The multiplex PCR relied on 60 forward primers for TCR V beta segments and 13 reverse primers for J beta segments. To estimate the number of reads per starting template, synthetic control templates were added to each sample at limiting dilution. The Illumina HiSeq System generated 87 bp sequencing reads. In the authors' own workflow: PCR and sequencing errors were removed by a nearest neighbor algorithm that merged closely related sequences. TCR overlap was defined as the percentage of unique tumor TCR beta sequences that were also present in the same patient's peripheral blood. The immuneACCESS repertoire file appears here via TCRdb, limited to in-frame rearrangements. These files lack a portion of the clones; in checked studies, under half of the deficit traces to unresolved V genes, and the cause of the others is not known. That table supplies the V and J calls and clone size; D and trimming were determined from the DNA. Across this sample there are approximately 50,000 clones, with around 85% seen only once. The top ten hold just under 9% of the sample.

Sequences SGHNT (CDR1) and YENEEA (CDR2) are obtained from the germline V gene. V trim: 0 bases; J trim: 8 bases; unmatched bases: 5. The cysteine opens and the phenylalanine closes a CDR3 of 16 amino acids. Just the 48-base CDR3 DNA is kept, in frame starting at base 1. The sequence links TRBV11-3 to TRBJ2-1, and 12 bases in between align with TRBD2. The sequence was obtained from a human donor with glioblastoma. The material sequenced was blood, taken after dendritic cell vaccination. The DNA sequence reads TGTGCCAGCAGCTTAGAAGGACTAGCGGGGATTTATGAGCAGTTCTTC. Its translation is CASSLEGLAGIYEQFF. Extended through the reference TRBV11-3 and TRBJ2-1 proteins, this CDR3 yields the full variable domain: EAGVVQSPRYKIIEKKQPVAFWCNPISGHNTLYWYLQNLGQGPELLIRYENEEAVDDSQLPKDRFSAERLKGVDSTLKIQPAELGDSAVYLCASSLEGLAGIYEQFFGPGTRLTVL.